Below, 9 T cell receptor beta chains from the same sample are listed, as sequenced in a study of blood T cell repertoires in COVID-19 (dated by TCRdb to 2018 to 2020). Libraries were constructed by the immunoSEQ multiplex PCR assay. The table comes from immuneACCESS by way of TCRdb, which keeps in-frame sequences with V and J called. Part of the clones is missing from these tables; in studies checked, under half for an unresolved V gene and the rest for unknown reasons. This sample is represented by just under 60,000 clones; less than 85% of them were singletons. More than 8% of the sample goes to the ten largest clones. Sequencing was carried out using peripheral blood. These receptors were collected from a human donor in a cohort sampled during active COVID-19.

The rearrangement links TRBV3-1 (or the pseudogene TRBV3-2) to TRBJ2-7; D is perhaps TRBD2 (5 bases). CDR1 is LGHDT and CDR2 is YNNKEL in the germline V gene (reference sequence). The CDR3 covers 13 residues. V was shortened by 4 bases and J by 0 bases, with 7 bases between the two germline ends. For the CDR3, the DNA is TGTGCCAGCAGCCGGCGGGCCTCCTACGAGCAGTACTTC. It translates to CASSRRASYEQYF.

The chain combines TRBV28 with TRBJ2-7, with 10 bases fitting TRBD1. The junction had 10 bases not matched to a gene; V was cut back by 4 bases and J by 4 bases. This CDR3 comprises 16 residues. Germline V gives CDR1 MDHEN, CDR2 SYDVKM. The CDR3 protein is CASSSFTRTGGYEQYF. In nucleotides, the CDR3 is TGTGCCAGCAGTTCCTTTACCCGGACAGGGGGATACGAGCAGTACTTC.

V and J are TRBV7-2 and TRBJ2-1; 15 positions agree with TRBD2. The germline V gene encodes CDR1 SGHTA and CDR2 FQGNSA. Germline trimming cut 0 bases from V and 6 bases from J; bases unmatched to any gene: 3. The CDR3 is 17 amino acids. The CDR3 bases are TGTGCCAGCAGCTTAGCCGGGACTAGCGGGAGGAGCAATGAGCAGTTCTTC. Protein sequence: CASSLAGTSGRSNEQFF.

V is TRBV28 and J is TRBJ2-1; D remains unclear. CDR1 and CDR2 (germline): MDHEN, SYDVKM. V dropped 3 bases and J dropped 4 bases, with 10 bases sitting between them. The CDR3 sequence is 14 residues long. The CDR3 sequence is CASSFVAPYNEQFF. CDR3 DNA sequence: TGTGCCAGCAGTTTTGTAGCCCCTTACAATGAGCAGTTCTTC.

V is TRBV10-2 and J is TRBJ2-1; 15 bases map to TRBD2. V gave up 5 bases and J gave up 7 bases; unmatched junction bases: 12. CDR3 length: 18 amino acids. Germline V CDR1 and CDR2: WSHSY, SAAADI. Here the CDR3 DNA reads TGCGCCAGCAGTAAAGGGACTAGCGGGGGGAGGGGAGGTAATGAGCAGTTCTTC. It encodes CASSKGTSGGRGGNEQFF.

The chain carries TRBV19 and TRBJ2-2, with D possibly matching TRBD2 (5 bases). The germline gives CDR1 LNHDA, CDR2 SQIVND (reference sequence). This CDR3 has 14 residues. Between the trimmed V and J ends, which lost 7 bases and 6 bases, there was a span of 15 bases. The CDR3 DNA sequence: TGTGCCAGTACCGTGGGGAGCGGACCCGGGGAGCTGTTTTTT. It encodes CASTVGSGPGELFF.

The rearrangement links TRBV4-3 to TRBJ2-1; 8 nucleotides agree with TRBD2. The CDR3 runs 15 residues. V gave up 1 base and J gave up 7 bases; unmatched junction bases: 6. Looked up from germline, CDR1 is LGHNA and CDR2 is YSLEER. The CDR3 is CASSQAGGPGNEQFF. The CDR3, as DNA: TGCGCCAGCAGCCAAGCGGGAGGGCCGGGAAATGAGCAGTTCTTC.

The CDR3 DNA reads as TGTGCCAGCAGTGGGCTGGCAGCCAACTATGGCTACACCTTC. This gives the protein CASSGLAANYGYTF. This rearrangement joins TRBV28 to TRBJ1-2; D unresolved. Germline CDR1 reads MDHEN; CDR2 reads SYDVKM. This CDR3 has 14 amino acids. Trimming removed 5 bases from V and 2 bases from J, with 12 bases in between.

The chain uses TRBV23-1 and TRBJ1-2; D is undetermined. Being an ORF, TRBV23-1 has a function that is uncertain. CDR3 length: 16 amino acids. Trimming took 1 base from V and 5 from J, leaving 17 bases between them. In DNA form, the CDR3 reads TGCGCCAGCAGTCAATACTCCCCAACTACACTGTATGGCTACACCTTC. This translates into CASSQYSPTTLYGYTF.